This TCR beta chain was found in a study of T cells in Graves' hyperthyroidism and ophthalmopathy. Whole-study findings and limits: Most clonotypes expanded in thyroid above 0.001 were likewise present in blood.

There were TCR beta CDR3 regions amplified from RNA transcripts. A first-round RT-PCR of the TCR CDR3 used the HTBI primer set. Each CDR3 protein gets one entry after TCRdb re-called the multiplex PCR reads with MiXCR. The sample consists of more than 550,000 distinct CDR3 sequences, about 45% of them appearing once. V dropped 2 bases and J dropped 8 bases, with 24 bases sitting between them. The CDR3 is 18 amino acids. The germline V gene has CDR1 LNHNV and CDR2 YYDKDF (reference sequence). With regard to this clonotype: Its specificity is not known.

V is TRBV15 and J is TRBJ1-4; D gene ambiguous. The sequence derives from an adult man with Graves' disease, either hyperthyroidism or ophthalmopathy (not recorded which). Sequences were obtained from peripheral blood or thyroid tissue (not recorded which). Here the CDR3 DNA reads TGTGCCACCAGCAGATTTGAGGGAGAATGGAGAACCGGGGAAAAACTGTTTTTT. This translates into CATSRFEGEWRTGEKLFF.